This T cell receptor beta chain is drawn from a study of monozygotic twins with inflammatory bowel disease. General observations from the study: Different subtypes (of T cells) could not be told apart from one another.

The RNA usage for each TCR library was 3500 ng of total RNA. The unique tags termed UMIs, each holding a 6-nucleotide sample barcode, were added by means of template switching. Nested PCRs of 16 and 9 cycles, two in total, were run on TCRalpha and TCRbeta cDNA. TCRdb reprocessed the 5' RACE reads and reports one entry per CDR3 protein, with no DNA. This listing includes fewer than 550,000 distinct CDR3 sequences. The CDR3 runs 13 residues. Per germline, CDR1 KGHSH and CDR2 LQKENI. Note on this clonotype: The antigen is undetermined.

The source is a human donor with ulcerative colitis or Crohn's disease, or a healthy co-twin of an affected twin (not recorded which). The chain couples TRBV18 to TRBJ1-1; TCRdb selects TRBD1, and the lack of DNA leaves this call unchecked. Material: blood. The CDR3 reads CASSPSPGTEAGF.